The 20 T cell receptor beta chains below were found in one sample sequenced in a study of blood T cell repertoires in COVID-19. Measured with immunoSEQ multiplex PCR; TCRdb has only the in-frame clones, and not every one. The sample contains about 97,000 clones, more than 80% of which appear only once. The source material was peripheral blood. The receptors were sampled from a human donor in a cohort sampled during active COVID-19.

This chain uses TRBV7-9 with TRBJ1-2, with 7 positions matching TRBD1. Trimming took 1 base from V and 2 from J; bases not matched to a gene: 4. Germline-derived CDR1 and CDR2 are SEHNR and FQNEAQ (reference sequence). The CDR3 is 15 amino acids. CDR3 sequence reads: CASSLGLDRNYGYTF. The CDR3 DNA reads TGTGCCAGCAGCTTAGGGTTGGACAGGAACTATGGCTACACCTTC.

The rearrangement links TRBV7-2 to TRBJ2-1; 9 nucleotides align to TRBD2. This CDR3 contains 12 residues. The germline V gene encodes CDR1 SGHTA and CDR2 FQGNSA. Unmatched junction bases numbered 3, after V lost 5 bases and J lost 10 bases. Here the CDR3 DNA reads TGTGCCAGCAGCGCTCTAGCGGGGGAGCAGTTCTTC. It yields the protein CASSALAGEQFF.

In this sample, this clone turned up once. The chain uses TRBV18 and TRBJ2-3, with 8 bases fitting TRBD2. With V trimmed by 6 bases and J by 5 bases, 7 bases remained unmatched. The germline V gene has CDR1 KGHSH and CDR2 LQKENI. The CDR3 is 14 amino acids. The CDR3 DNA is TGTGCCAGCTCCGGGGGGGACCTCAGAGATACGCAGTATTTT. It yields the protein CASSGGDLRDTQYF. Combining the CDR3 with reference TRBV18 and TRBJ2-3 gives the whole variable domain NAGVMQNPRHLVRRRGQEARLRCSPMKGHSHVYWYRQLPEEGLKFMVYLQKENIIDESGMPKERFSAEFPKEGPSILRIQQVVRGDSAAYFCASSGGDLRDTQYFGPGTRLTVL.

This chain joins TRBV5-1 and TRBJ2-1; weak D call: TRBD1 (6 bases). The CDR3 consists of 15 residues. CDR1 and CDR2 (germline): SGHRS, YFSETQ. V was trimmed by 6 bases and J by 5 bases, leaving 18 bases between them. Here the CDR3 reads CASIQGSQGNNEQFF. As DNA, the CDR3 is TGCGCCAGCATTCAGGGGTCACAGGGTAACAATGAGCAGTTCTTC. Full variable domain (remainder filled in from reference TRBV5-1 and TRBJ2-1): KAGVTQTPRYLIKTRGQQVTLSCSPISGHRSVSWYQQTPGQGLQFLFEYFSETQRNKGNFPGRFSGRQFSNSRSEMNVSTLELGDSALYLCASIQGSQGNNEQFFGPGTRLTVL.

This clone was detected only once. The CDR3 loop is CASSAALGGTSDTQYF. As DNA, the CDR3 is TGCGCCAGCAGCGCGGCGTTAGGGGGCACGTCGGATACGCAGTATTTT. The chain has TRBV5-1 and TRBJ2-3; 7 bases are a match to TRBD1. The CDR3 covers 16 residues. Trimming took 4 bases from V and 6 from J; bases not matched to a gene: 14. Germline loops: CDR1 SGHRS, CDR2 YFSETQ.

The chain links TRBV6-2 or TRBV6-3 to TRBJ1-5, with 7 bases lining up with TRBD1. CDR1 is MNHEY, CDR2 SVGEGT, per germline. The CDR3 extends over 15 amino acids. The J segment lost 3 bases and the V segment lost 5 bases, leaving 7 bases of the junction unmatched. The CDR3 protein is CASSSAGGLNQPQHF. The CDR3 nucleotides read TGTGCCAGCAGTAGTGCAGGGGGTCTCAATCAGCCCCAGCATTTT.

The chain links TRBV7-7 to TRBJ2-1, with 8 bases identical to TRBD2. Trimming at V came to 3 bases and at J to 10 bases, leaving 11 bases not matched to a gene. The CDR3 has 15 amino acids. Germline CDR1 SSHAT, CDR2 FNYEAQ (reference sequence). CDR3 region: CASSFVSGGHGEQFF. CDR3 bases: TGTGCCAGCAGCTTTGTGAGCGGGGGCCACGGGGAGCAGTTCTTC.

As DNA, the CDR3 is TGTGCCAGCAGCTTAAGGGAGACCGGGGAGCTGTTTTTT. This encodes CASSLRETGELFF. The chain employs TRBV7-2 and TRBJ2-2; TRBD2 might be the D (5 bases). This CDR3 has 13 amino acids. Looked up from germline, CDR1 is SGHTA and CDR2 is FQGNSA. Trimming removed 2 bases at V and 5 bases at J, with 6 bases between. The variable domain in full, completed from reference TRBV7-2 and TRBJ2-2, reads GAGVSQSPSNKVTEKGKDVELRCDPISGHTALYWYRQSLGQGLEFLIYFQGNSAPDKSGLPSDRFSAERTGGSVSTLTIQRTQQEDSAVYLCASSLRETGELFFGEGSRLTVL.

This rearrangement joins TRBV6-6 to TRBJ2-4; 10 nucleotides line up with TRBD1. This CDR3 has 16 amino acids. Germline CDR1 MNHNY, CDR2 SVGAGI (reference sequence). The V and J ends lost 5 bases and 2 bases, in that order; junction bases with no gene match: 6. The DNA for the CDR3 is TGTGCCAGCAGTCTCGGACAGGGGGGAACCAAAAACATTCAGTACTTC. Protein: CASSLGQGGTKNIQYF.

The chain is built from TRBV19 and TRBJ2-3; D unresolved. CDR1 LNHDA and CDR2 SQIVND come from the germline V gene (reference sequence). This CDR3 is 16 amino acids long. V lost 4 bases and J 0 bases, leaving 14 bases between the germline ends. The CDR3 is CASSTQTARSTDTQYF. CDR3 bases: TGTGCCAGTAGTACCCAAACGGCGAGGAGCACAGATACGCAGTATTTT.

The table lists this clone with a count of one. V is TRBV7-2 and J is TRBJ1-1; D gene uncertain. The V gene lost 3 bases and the J gene lost 2 bases, with 4 bases spanning the gap. Germline V gene lookup returns CDR1 SGHTA and CDR2 FQGNSA. The CDR3 contains 12 residues. The CDR3 sequence: CASSFLNTEAFF. CDR3 DNA: TGTGCCAGCAGCTTCTTAAACACTGAAGCTTTCTTT.

The chain uses TRBV6-2 or TRBV6-3 and TRBJ2-7; 10 nucleotides align to TRBD1. CDR1 and CDR2 (germline): MNHEY, SVGEGT. The CDR3 has 15 residues. V shed 5 bases and J 3 bases; nucleotides not matched to a gene: 7. CDR3 residues: CASSPGDRGLYEQYF. As DNA, the CDR3 is TGTGCCAGCAGTCCGGGTGACAGGGGGCTCTACGAGCAGTACTTC.

The chain is built from TRBV5-1 and TRBJ2-5; D perhaps matches TRBD1 (5 bases). The CDR3 totals 15 residues. From germline, CDR1 is SGHRS and CDR2 YFSETQ. Deletions cut 0 bases from V and 1 base from J, with 10 bases between. The DNA for the CDR3 is TGCGCCAGCAGCTTGGCAAGGGGCAGCCAAGAGACCCAGTACTTC. Amino acids: CASSLARGSQETQYF.

J is TRBJ1-4 and V is TRBV9; 7 positions match TRBD1. CDR3 length: 16 amino acids. CDR1 is SGDLS and CDR2 is YYNGEE in the germline V gene. The junction had 3 bases not matched to a gene; V was cut back by 1 base and J by 0 bases. CDR3 amino acids: CASSVSGQATNEKLFF. CDR3 sequence (DNA): TGTGCCAGCAGCGTATCCGGACAGGCAACTAATGAAAAACTGTTTTTT.

The chain uses TRBV10-3 and TRBJ1-1; no clear D gene. V gave up 0 bases and J gave up 1 base, with 6 bases separating them. The CDR3 is made up of 14 amino acids. The germline CDR1 and CDR2 sequences are ENHRY and SYGVKD. This CDR3 reads CAISESTANTEAFF. DNA for the CDR3: TGTGCCATCAGTGAGTCCACAGCGAACACTGAAGCTTTCTTT.

The chain uses TRBV28 and TRBJ2-2; 7 bases are shared with TRBD1. The CDR3 has 15 residues. J lost 4 bases, V lost 3 bases, and 5 bases had no gene match. Germline loops: CDR1 MDHEN, CDR2 SYDVKM. The CDR3 reads CASSLRGLRTGELFF. In nucleotides, the CDR3 is TGTGCCAGCAGTTTGAGGGGGCTTCGCACCGGGGAGCTGTTTTTT.

The J gene is TRBJ1-2, the V gene TRBV12-3 or TRBV12-4; D is ambiguous. The CDR3 has 13 residues. V lost 6 bases and J lost 8, with 16 bases in between. As DNA, the CDR3 is TGTGCCAGCAGACAGACGGACTTCGGGGGCTACACCTTC. Its translation is CASRQTDFGGYTF.

The chain carries TRBV5-1 and TRBJ2-1; D may be TRBD1 (5 bases). Between the trimmed V and J ends, which lost 4 bases and 0 bases, there was a span of 8 bases. CDR1 and CDR2 from the germline V gene are SGHRS and YFSETQ. The CDR3 sequence is 14 residues long. The CDR3 protein is CASSPQGSYNEQFF. For the CDR3, the DNA is TGCGCCAGCAGCCCGCAGGGCTCCTACAATGAGCAGTTCTTC. Full variable domain (outside the CDR3, taken from reference TRBV5-1 and TRBJ2-1): KAGVTQTPRYLIKTRGQQVTLSCSPISGHRSVSWYQQTPGQGLQFLFEYFSETQRNKGNFPGRFSGRQFSNSRSEMNVSTLELGDSALYLCASSPQGSYNEQFFGPGTRLTVL.

The CDR3 bases are TGTGCCAGCTCACCGAGGACAGGGGGCGCCGGGGAGCTGTTTTTT. Translated, it gives CASSPRTGGAGELFF. The chain carries TRBV18 and TRBJ2-2; 11 nucleotides agree with TRBD1. Trimming took 3 bases from V and 6 from J; bases not matched to a gene: 3. The CDR3 loop spans 15 amino acids. Germline V gene sequence: CDR1 KGHSH, CDR2 LQKENI.

V is TRBV7-9 and J is TRBJ1-1; 9 nucleotides line up with TRBD1. The V gene's germline CDR1 is SEHNR and CDR2 FQNEAQ (reference sequence). V was pared by 7 bases and J by 6 bases, with 9 bases of the junction left unmatched. The CDR3 length is 14 residues. CDR3 bases: TGTGCCAGCACCCCGGGACAGGGAAGCGCTGAAGCTTTCTTT. Protein: CASTPGQGSAEAFF.